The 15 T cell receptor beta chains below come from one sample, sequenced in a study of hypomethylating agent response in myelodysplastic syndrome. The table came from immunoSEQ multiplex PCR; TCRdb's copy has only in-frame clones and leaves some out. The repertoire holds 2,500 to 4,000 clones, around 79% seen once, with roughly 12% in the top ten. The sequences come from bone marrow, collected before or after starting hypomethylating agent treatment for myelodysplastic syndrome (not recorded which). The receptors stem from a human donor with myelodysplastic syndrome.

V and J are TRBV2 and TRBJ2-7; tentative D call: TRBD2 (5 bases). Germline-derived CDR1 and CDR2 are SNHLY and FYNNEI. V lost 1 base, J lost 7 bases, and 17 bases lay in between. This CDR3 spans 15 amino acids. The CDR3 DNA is TGTGCCAGCAGTGAAGGGGCAGTTAGCCCGGGGGAGCAGTACTTC. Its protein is CASSEGAVSPGEQYF.

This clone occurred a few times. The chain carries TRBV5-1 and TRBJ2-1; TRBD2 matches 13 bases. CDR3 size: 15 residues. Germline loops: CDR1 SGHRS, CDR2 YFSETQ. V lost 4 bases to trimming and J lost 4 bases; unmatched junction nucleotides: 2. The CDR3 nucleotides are TGCGCCAGCAGCCGGACTAGCGGGGGATACAATGAGCAGTTCTTC. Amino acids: CASSRTSGGYNEQFF.

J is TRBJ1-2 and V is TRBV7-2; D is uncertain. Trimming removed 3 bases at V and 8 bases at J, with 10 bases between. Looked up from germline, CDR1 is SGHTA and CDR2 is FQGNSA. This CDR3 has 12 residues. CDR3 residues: CASSFPGGGYTF. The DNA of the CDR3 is TGTGCCAGCAGCTTTCCGGGAGGAGGCTACACCTTC.

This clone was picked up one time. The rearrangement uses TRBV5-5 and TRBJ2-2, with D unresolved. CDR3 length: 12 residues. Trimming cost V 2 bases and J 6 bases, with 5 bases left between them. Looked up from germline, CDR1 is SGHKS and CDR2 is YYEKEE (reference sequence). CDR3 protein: CASSFKAGELFF. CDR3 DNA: TGTGCCAGCAGCTTTAAGGCCGGGGAGCTGTTTTTT.

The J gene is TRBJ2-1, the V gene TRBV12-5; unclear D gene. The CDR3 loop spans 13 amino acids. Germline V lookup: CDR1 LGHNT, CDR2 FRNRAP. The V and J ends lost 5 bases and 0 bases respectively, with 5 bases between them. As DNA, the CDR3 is TGTGCTAGTGGTGAGACCTCCTACAATGAGCAGTTCTTC. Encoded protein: CASGETSYNEQFF.

This CDR3 reads CASSPSGGAGDTQYF. Written as DNA, the CDR3 is TGTGCCAGCAGCCCTAGCGGGGGGGCCGGAGATACGCAGTATTTT. The rearrangement uses TRBV7-6 and TRBJ2-3; 12 bases fit TRBD2. The CDR3 spans 15 residues. CDR1 SGHVS and CDR2 FNYEAQ come from the germline V gene. V was pared by 5 bases and J by 5 bases, with 5 bases of the junction left unmatched. The full variable domain, completed using reference TRBV7-6 and TRBJ2-3, is GAGVSQSPRYKVTKRGQDVALRCDPISGHVSLYWYRQALGQGPEFLTYFNYEAQQDKSGLPNDRFSAERPEGSISTLTIQRTEQRDSAMYRCASSPSGGAGDTQYFGPGTRLTVL.

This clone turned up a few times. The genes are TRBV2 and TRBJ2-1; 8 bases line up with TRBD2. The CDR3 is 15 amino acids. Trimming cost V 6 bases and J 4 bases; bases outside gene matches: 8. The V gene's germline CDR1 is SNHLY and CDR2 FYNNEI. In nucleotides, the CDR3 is TGTGCCAGCAGCGGGATGGGACTAGTATACAATGAGCAGTTCTTC. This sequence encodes CASSGMGLVYNEQFF. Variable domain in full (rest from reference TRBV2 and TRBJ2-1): EPEVTQTPSHQVTQMGQEVILRCVPISNHLYFYWYRQILGQKVEFLVSFYNNEISEKSEIFDDQFSVERPDGSNFTLKIRSTKLEDSAMYFCASSGMGLVYNEQFFGPGTRLTVL.

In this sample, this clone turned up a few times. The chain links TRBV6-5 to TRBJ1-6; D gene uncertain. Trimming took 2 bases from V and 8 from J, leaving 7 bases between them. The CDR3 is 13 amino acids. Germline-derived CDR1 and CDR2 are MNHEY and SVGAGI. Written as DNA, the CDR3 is TGTGCCAGCAGTTACCTTCAGGATTCACCCCTCCACTTT. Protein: CASSYLQDSPLHF.

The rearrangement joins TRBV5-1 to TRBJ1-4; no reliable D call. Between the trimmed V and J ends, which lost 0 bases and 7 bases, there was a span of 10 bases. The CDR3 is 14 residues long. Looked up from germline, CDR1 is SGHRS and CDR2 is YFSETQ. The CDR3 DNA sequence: TGCGCCAGCAGCTTGGACATGGTTGCTGAAAAACTGTTTTTT. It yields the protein CASSLDMVAEKLFF.

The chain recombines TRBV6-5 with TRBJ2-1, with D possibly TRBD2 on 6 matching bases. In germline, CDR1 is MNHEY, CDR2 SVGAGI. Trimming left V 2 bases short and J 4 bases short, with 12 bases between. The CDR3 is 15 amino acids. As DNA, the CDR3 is TGTGCCAGCAGTTACGGACTACCCTCTTACAATGAGCAGTTCTTC. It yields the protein CASSYGLPSYNEQFF.

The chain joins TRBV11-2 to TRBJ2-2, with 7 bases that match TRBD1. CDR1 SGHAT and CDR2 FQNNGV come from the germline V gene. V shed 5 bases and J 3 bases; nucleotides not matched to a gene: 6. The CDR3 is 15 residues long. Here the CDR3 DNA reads TGTGCCAGCAGCCGCAATACAGGGGACACCGGGGAGCTGTTTTTT. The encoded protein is CASSRNTGDTGELFF.

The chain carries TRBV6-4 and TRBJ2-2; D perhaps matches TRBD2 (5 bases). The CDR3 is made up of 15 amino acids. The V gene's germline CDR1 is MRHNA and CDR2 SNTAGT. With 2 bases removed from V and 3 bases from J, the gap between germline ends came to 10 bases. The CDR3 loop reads CASSDGVGDTGELFF. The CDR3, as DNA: TGTGCCAGCAGTGACGGGGTCGGGGACACCGGGGAGCTGTTTTTT.

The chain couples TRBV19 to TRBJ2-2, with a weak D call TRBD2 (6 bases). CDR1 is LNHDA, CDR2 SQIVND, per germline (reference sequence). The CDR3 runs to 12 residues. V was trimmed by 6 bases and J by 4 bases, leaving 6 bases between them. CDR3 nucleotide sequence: TGTGCCAGTAGCGGGGGCACCGGGGAGCTGTTTTTT. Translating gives CASSGGTGELFF. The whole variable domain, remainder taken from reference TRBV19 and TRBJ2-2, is DGGITQSPKYLFRKEGQNVTLSCEQNLNHDAMYWYRQDPGQGLRLIYYSQIVNDFQKGDIAEGYSVSREKKESFPLTVTSAQKNPTAFYLCASSGGTGELFFGEGSRLTVL.

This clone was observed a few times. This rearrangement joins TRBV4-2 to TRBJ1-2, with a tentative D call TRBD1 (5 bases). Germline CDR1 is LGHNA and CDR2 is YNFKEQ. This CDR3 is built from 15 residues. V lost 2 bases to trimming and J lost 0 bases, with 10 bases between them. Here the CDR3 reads CASSQPGSSNYGYTF. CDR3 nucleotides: TGTGCCAGCAGCCAACCAGGGAGTTCTAACTATGGCTACACCTTC.

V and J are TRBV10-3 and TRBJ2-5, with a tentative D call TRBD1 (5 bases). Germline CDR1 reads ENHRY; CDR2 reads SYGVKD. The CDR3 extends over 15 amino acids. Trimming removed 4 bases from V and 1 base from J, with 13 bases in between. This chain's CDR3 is CAISGFQGPQETQYF. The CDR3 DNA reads TGTGCCATCAGTGGCTTTCAGGGCCCCCAAGAGACCCAGTACTTC.